The count of the clone carrying this TCR beta chain is one. What it binds is unknown. This record belongs to a study of Ad26.COV2.S vaccination and SARS-CoV-2 variants. Repertoires were generated with immunoSEQ multiplex PCR, while TCRdb's copy carries only in-frame clones and drops some. The repertoire holds about 350,000 clones, with roughly 81% as singletons. The treatment here: around 19 received Ad26.COV2.S at low or high dose, single or two shots; roughly 5 received placebo; per-sample allocation not given. Following the first vaccine or placebo injection, samples were taken on day 63. Findings of the study overall: Vaccinated individuals (as opposed to placebo recipients) had higher spike-specific TCR breadth.

CDR1 and CDR2 from the germline V gene are MDHEN and SYDVKM. V shed 6 bases and J 6 bases; nucleotides not matched to a gene: 10. The CDR3 covers 15 residues. The gene calls are TRBV28 and TRBJ2-7; 11 bases are a match to TRBD1. This receptor was identified in a person between 18 and 65 years old who received the Ad26.COV2.S COVID-19 vaccine or a placebo. The sequencing used peripheral blood, collected in a trial of Ad26.COV2.S vaccine versus placebo. The CDR3: CASRPGTGGKSEQYF. As DNA, the CDR3 is TGTGCCAGCAGGCCCGGGACAGGGGGAAAATCCGAGCAGTACTTC.